This T cell receptor (beta chain) was profiled in a study of T-cell memory formation after mild COVID-19. Overall study context: TCR clusters were mostly confined to one donor each.

General observations from the study: Contracting clones from day 15 to 85 had balanced CD4/CD8; later expanders favoured CD4+. Cross-reactive memory seemingly joined, as some responding clones were found in pre-infection memory.

V lost 5 bases and J 1 base, leaving 16 bases between the germline ends. This CDR3 comprises 15 residues. The germline V gene has CDR1 SGHRS and CDR2 YFSETQ. As concerns this clonotype: The antigen is undetermined.

TCRdb re-called the 5' RACE reads through MiXCR, storing one row per CDR3 protein. The repertoire holds roughly 180,000 distinct CDR3 sequences, with more than 9% as singletons. This chain links TRBV5-1 with TRBJ2-7; a possible D gene is TRBD2 (5 bases). The clonotype was recovered from a man aged 18 to 30 who had mild COVID-19 (a few samples of this study predate the infection). Cell type and time point are not known. Sequences were obtained from PBMCs or a T cell subset sorted from them (not recorded which). CDR3 sequence reads: CASSFWPRDSYEQYF. The CDR3 DNA reads TGCGCCAGCAGTTTTTGGCCTCGGGATTCCTACGAGCAGTACTTC.